One sample yielded the 9 T cell receptor beta chains listed below, sequenced in a study of blood T cell repertoires in COVID-19. The method was immunoSEQ multiplex PCR; TCRdb's version includes in-frame clones alone and lacks a portion of them. The table records around 230,000 clones, just over 85% of them present only once. The sample taken for sequencing was peripheral blood. Receptor source: a man aged 25 to 45 who had recovered from COVID-19.

This clone came up once. The V gene is TRBV6-5, the J gene TRBJ2-3; D is perhaps TRBD2 (5 bases). Germline V gene data show CDR1 as MNHEY and CDR2 as SVGAGI. V was clipped by 0 bases and J by 10 bases, with 17 bases between them. The CDR3 runs 15 residues. This chain's CDR3 is CASSYSAAAPGAQYF. For the CDR3, the DNA is TGTGCCAGCAGTTACTCAGCGGCGGCCCCAGGTGCGCAGTATTTT.

The chain employs TRBV7-9 and TRBJ1-2, with D unclear. This CDR3 has 13 amino acids. Germline V gives CDR1 SEHNR, CDR2 FQNEAQ (reference sequence). V lost 5 bases and J lost 8, with 15 bases in between. The CDR3 region is CASSPGLGMGYTF. The CDR3 DNA reads as TGTGCCAGCAGCCCGGGGTTGGGGATGGGCTACACCTTC.

The chain couples TRBV3-1 (or the pseudogene TRBV3-2) to TRBJ1-3; D is undetermined. The CDR3 covers 15 residues. Germline V gene data show CDR1 as LGHDT and CDR2 as YNNKEL (reference sequence). V was cut by 0 bases and J by 0 bases, with 6 bases left in between. Written as DNA, the CDR3 is TGTGCCAGCAGCCAAGAGTCGGTCTCTGGAAACACCATATATTTT. This gives the protein CASSQESVSGNTIYF.

The chain uses TRBV3-1 (or the pseudogene TRBV3-2) and TRBJ1-4, with TRBD1 matching 9 bases. The CDR3 consists of 13 residues. Trimming at V came to 4 bases and at J to 12 bases, leaving 6 bases not matched to a gene. CDR1 is LGHDT and CDR2 is YNNKEL in the germline V gene (reference sequence). The CDR3 DNA reads TGTGCCAGCAGCCCCACAGGGGGCGGGGAACTGTTTTTT. Its protein product is CASSPTGGGELFF.

The chain links TRBV2 to TRBJ2-6; the match to TRBD1 covers 8 bases. The CDR3 contains 18 residues. Germline V lookup: CDR1 SNHLY, CDR2 FYNNEI. V lost 6 bases to trimming and J lost 0 bases; unmatched junction nucleotides: 10. The CDR3 is CASRLMGQAISGANVLTF. The CDR3 DNA reads TGTGCCAGCAGGCTAATGGGACAGGCAATCTCTGGGGCCAACGTCCTGACTTTC.

The CDR3 DNA is TGCGCCAGCAGCGACGTGGGACAGGGGAAAGGAGAGCAGTACTTC. Its protein product is CASSDVGQGKGEQYF. The J gene is TRBJ2-7, the V gene TRBV10-2; 10 nucleotides line up with TRBD1. V lost 6 bases, J lost 7 bases, and 12 bases stayed unmatched. Germline V gene data show CDR1 as WSHSY and CDR2 as SAAADI. The CDR3 extends over 15 amino acids.

The rearrangement uses TRBV9 and TRBJ1-3, with D perhaps matching TRBD1 (6 bases). Deletions cut 4 bases from V and 2 bases from J, with 13 bases between. The germline CDR1 and CDR2 sequences are SGDLS and YYNGEE. The CDR3 contains 15 residues. In nucleotides, the CDR3 is TGTGCCAGCAGCTCCACAGGGTCGGCTGGAAACACCATATATTTT. Its protein is CASSSTGSAGNTIYF.

In its sample, this clone was seen once. The gene calls are TRBV5-1 and TRBJ1-1; no definite D call. Germline CDR1 and CDR2: SGHRS and YFSETQ. The CDR3 is made up of 14 amino acids. The germline V and J ends were trimmed by 0 bases and 0 bases, with 6 bases remaining between them. The chain's CDR3 is CASSLAEVNTEAFF. CDR3 sequence (DNA): TGCGCCAGCAGCTTGGCGGAGGTGAACACTGAAGCTTTCTTT.

The chain uses TRBV6-2 or TRBV6-3 and TRBJ2-5; D is unresolved. Trimming took off 3 bases at V and 9 bases at J, with 11 bases between the two ends. This CDR3 has 12 amino acids. From germline, CDR1 is MNHEY and CDR2 SVGEGT. CDR3 in DNA: TGTGCCAGCAGTTATGTCTCTGAGGCCCAGTACTTC. Protein: CASSYVSEAQYF.